This passage covers 30 T cell receptor beta chains from one sample sequenced in a study of Graves' ophthalmopathy and Graves' hyperthyroidism. CDR3 regions of TCR beta were amplified from RNA transcripts. The authors performed first-round RT-PCR with HTBI primers and then a second-round multiplex PCR. TCRdb recomputed calls from the multiplex PCR reads with MiXCR, one row per CDR3 protein. The profile shows about 13,000 distinct CDR3 sequences, roughly 50% of them singletons. The sample comprised peripheral blood. The receptors come from a woman younger than 45 with Graves' ophthalmopathy.

This clonotype was observed many times. Here the CDR3 DNA reads TGTGCCAGCAGCTCCACCGCGGCCGATAATGAGCAGTTCTTC. This gives the protein CASSSTAADNEQFF. The V and J genes are TRBV7-3 and TRBJ2-1, with D unresolved. Per the germline V gene, CDR1 is SGHTA and CDR2 is FQGTGA. V lost 4 bases to trimming and J lost 7 bases, with 14 bases between them. The CDR3 is 14 residues long.

This clonotype has only a few counts. The rearrangement joins TRBV5-6 to TRBJ2-1; D not resolved. This CDR3 contains 11 residues. Germline lookup yields CDR1 SGHDT and CDR2 YYEEEE. Between the trimmed V and J ends, which lost 5 bases and 10 bases, there was a span of 10 bases. The CDR3 DNA sequence: TGTGCCAGCAGAACCTTGAGCGAGCAGTTCTTC. Protein product: CASRTLSEQFF.

The chain uses TRBV5-1 and TRBJ2-7; a weak D match, TRBD1 (5 bases). The germline V and J ends were trimmed by 2 bases and 2 bases, with 8 bases remaining between them. The germline V gene has CDR1 SGHRS and CDR2 YFSETQ. The CDR3 extends over 13 amino acids. The CDR3 bases are TGCGCCAGCAGCTTTGGACAAACCTACGAGCAGTACTTC. Translating it yields CASSFGQTYEQYF. The whole variable domain, filled in from reference TRBV5-1 and TRBJ2-7, reads KAGVTQTPRYLIKTRGQQVTLSCSPISGHRSVSWYQQTPGQGLQFLFEYFSETQRNKGNFPGRFSGRQFSNSRSEMNVSTLELGDSALYLCASSFGQTYEQYFGPGTRLTVT.

The sample holds many counts of this clonotype. This rearrangement joins TRBV15 to TRBJ2-5, with TRBD2 as a possible D gene (6 bases). This CDR3 spans 13 amino acids. Germline assignment: CDR1 LNHNV and CDR2 YYDKDF (reference sequence). Between the trimmed V and J ends, which lost 2 bases and 5 bases, there was a span of 9 bases. In DNA, the CDR3 is TGTGCCACCAGCAGATTTGGGGGGGAGACCCAGTACTTC. It translates to CATSRFGGETQYF.

This clonotype has a count of ten or more. The rearrangement links TRBV5-6 to TRBJ1-2, with 10 positions matching TRBD1. Per the germline V gene, CDR1 is SGHDT and CDR2 is YYEEEE. The trim removed 4 bases at V and 7 bases at J, leaving 16 bases unmatched. The CDR3 length is 17 residues. The CDR3 DNA sequence: TGTGCCAGCAGCACACCCCTGCCGGGACAGGGGTTTACTGGCTACACCTTC. Encoded protein: CASSTPLPGQGFTGYTF.

This clonotype was seen a few times. The rearrangement links TRBV15 to TRBJ2-6; D is undetermined. CDR1 LNHNV and CDR2 YYDKDF come from the germline V gene (reference sequence). V shed 0 bases and J shed 0 bases, with 9 bases lying between them. The CDR3 contains 17 residues. The CDR3 bases are TGTGCCACCAGCAGAGACACAGTCAACTCTGGGGCCAACGTCCTGACTTTC. Translation: CATSRDTVNSGANVLTF.

Regarding this clonotype: The conserved closing phenylalanine or tryptophan is absent in this CDR3, likely reflecting a read error. The chain couples TRBV20-1 to TRBJ2-2; D is perhaps TRBD1 (6 bases). V was shortened by 4 bases and J by 12 bases, with 27 bases between the two germline ends. Germline CDR1 is DFQATT and CDR2 is SNEGSKA (reference sequence). CDR3 length equals 16 residues. The CDR3 here is CSATSVWGPGAGKLFL. In nucleotides, the CDR3 is TGCAGTGCTACCTCGGTCTGGGGGCCCGGGGCTGGGAAGCTGTTTTTG.

CDR3 coding DNA: TGTGCCAGCAGCCCGGGGATGGAGGAACACACTGAAGCTTTCTTT. The encoded protein is CASSPGMEEHTEAFF. The chain couples TRBV9 to TRBJ1-1; D is unclear. CDR1 is SGDLS, CDR2 YYNGEE, per germline. V was shortened by 4 bases and J by 3 bases, with 16 bases between the two germline ends. There are 15 residues in the CDR3.

This chain links TRBV7-2 with TRBJ1-1; D may be TRBD1 (5 bases). V lost 6 bases, J lost 5 bases, and 16 bases lay in between. Germline CDR1 and CDR2: SGHTA and FQGNSA. CDR3 length: 14 residues. CDR3 sequence (DNA): TGTGCCAGCAGAGAACAGGAAGCGGGGACTGAAGCTTTCTTT. The encoded protein is CASREQEAGTEAFF.

The chain links TRBV5-1 to TRBJ2-3; 14 positions match TRBD2. The V gene end was trimmed by 1 base and the J gene end by 3 bases; junction bases not matched to a gene: 7. Germline V lookup: CDR1 SGHRS, CDR2 YFSETQ. The CDR3 consists of 18 residues. DNA for the CDR3: TGCGCCAGCAGCTTGACCTGGACTAGCGGGAGGATGACAGATACGCAGTATTTT. It translates to CASSLTWTSGRMTDTQYF.

This sequence joins TRBV6-1 and TRBJ2-7, with TRBD2 as a possible D gene (6 bases). Germline CDR1 MNHNS, CDR2 SASEGT. Trimming removed 4 bases from V and 5 bases from J, with 12 bases in between. This CDR3 region has 13 residues. The CDR3 bases are TGTGCCAGCAGTGTGGCTGGCGGGGACGAGCAGTACTTC. This sequence encodes CASSVAGGDEQYF.

Concerning this clonotype itself: A junction boundary mismatches the germline segment, possibly from a read error. J is TRBJ2-1 and V is TRBV11-3; tentatively, D is TRBD2 (6 bases). CDR3 length equals 16 residues. CDR1 SGHNT and CDR2 YENEEA come from the germline V gene. The CDR3 here is CAGSSLSGGGYDEQFF. Written as DNA, the CDR3 is TGTGCCGGCAGCTCGCTTAGCGGAGGCGGGTACGACGAGCAGTTCTTC.

The V gene is TRBV6-5, the J gene TRBJ2-7, with 10 positions matching TRBD1. Germline-derived CDR1 and CDR2 are MNHEY and SVGAGI. The V gene end was trimmed by 10 bases and the J gene end by 0 bases; junction bases not matched to a gene: 9. There are 15 residues in the CDR3. The CDR3 reads CAIGGTGVDSYEQYF. The CDR3 DNA sequence: TGTGCCATTGGGGGGACAGGGGTGGACTCCTACGAGCAGTACTTC.

Note on this clonotype: The junction shows a germline mismatch at one end, possibly a read error. This chain joins TRBV20-1 and TRBJ1-6; 8 bases fit TRBD1. This CDR3 spans 14 amino acids. Germline loops: CDR1 DFQATT, CDR2 SNEGSKA (reference sequence). The CDR3 nucleotides are TGCGGTGCTATCGGACAGGGAACTAATTCACCCCTCCACTTT. This translates into CGAIGQGTNSPLHF.

This clonotype came up many times. V and J are TRBV20-1 and TRBJ2-3; D is unresolved. Trimming removed 7 bases at V and 2 bases at J, with 7 bases between. The CDR3 sequence is 11 residues long. Looked up from germline, CDR1 is DFQATT and CDR2 is SNEGSKA (reference sequence). CDR3 amino acids: CSVPLTDTQYF. CDR3 DNA: TGCAGTGTCCCCCTCACAGATACGCAGTATTTT.

This clonotype was counted many times. The chain carries TRBV15 and TRBJ2-7; the match to TRBD2 covers 10 bases. This CDR3 has 15 residues. CDR1 is LNHNV, CDR2 YYDKDF, per germline (reference sequence). V trimming: 0 bases; J trimming: 3 bases; junction bases outside the gene matches: 2. CDR3 DNA sequence: TGTGCCACCAGCAGAGATAGCGGGAGGCTCTACGAGCAGTACTTC. Its translation is CATSRDSGRLYEQYF.

This clonotype was observed at least ten times. The rearrangement joins TRBV14 to TRBJ2-7; perhaps TRBD2 as D (6 bases). Germline V gene data show CDR1 as SGHDN and CDR2 as FVKESK. Trimming removed 4 bases from V and 3 bases from J, with 10 bases in between. There are 13 residues in the CDR3. The CDR3 sequence: CASSPRRDYEQYF. The CDR3, as DNA: TGTGCCAGCAGCCCGAGGAGGGACTACGAGCAGTACTTC.

This clonotype appeared many times. The V and J genes are TRBV6-5 and TRBJ2-5; the D gene is possibly TRBD2 (5 bases). The CDR3 runs 15 residues. V lost 6 bases and J lost 5, with 19 bases in between. Per the germline V gene, CDR1 is MNHEY and CDR2 is SVGAGI. The CDR3 loop reads CASSTTEGVEETQYF. The CDR3, as DNA: TGTGCCAGCAGCACCACTGAGGGTGTGGAGGAGACCCAGTACTTC.

Many counts were recorded for this clonotype. The rearrangement links TRBV6-4 to TRBJ2-3; D is uncertain. The V gene's germline CDR1 is MRHNA and CDR2 SNTAGT. There are 14 residues in the CDR3. V was clipped by 3 bases and J by 0 bases, with 7 bases between them. The CDR3 here is CASSELGSTDTQYF. The CDR3 nucleotides read TGTGCCAGCAGTGAGTTAGGAAGCACAGATACGCAGTATTTT.

This clonotype has just one count. The CDR3 loop reads CSVELAAPGEQYF. As DNA, the CDR3 is TGCAGCGTCGAACTAGCGGCCCCCGGCGAGCAGTACTTC. The J gene is TRBJ2-7, the V gene TRBV29-1, with 8 bases identical to TRBD2. Germline CDR1 and CDR2: SQVTM and ANQGSEA. This CDR3 contains 13 residues. V was pared by 6 bases and J by 6 bases, with 10 bases of the junction left unmatched.

As for this clonotype: Sequence at one end of the junction differs from germline and may be a read error. The chain uses TRBV24-1 and TRBJ2-1, with TRBD1 as a possible D gene (5 bases). Looked up from germline, CDR1 is KGHDR and CDR2 is SFDVKD. The CDR3 covers 14 residues. The CDR3 loop reads CVTSDRHDSNVQFF. Written as DNA, the CDR3 is TGTGTCACCAGTGACCGCCACGACAGTAATGTGCAGTTCTTC.

This clonotype has just one count. CDR3 in amino acids: CSARGSTRDSSPLHF. The DNA for the CDR3 is TGCAGTGCTAGGGGTTCGACGAGGGACAGTTCACCCCTCCACTTT. This chain connects TRBV20-1 to TRBJ1-6; 7 positions agree with TRBD1. V lost 3 bases to trimming and J lost 9 bases; unmatched junction nucleotides: 11. The CDR3 loop spans 15 amino acids. From germline, CDR1 is DFQATT and CDR2 SNEGSKA (reference sequence).

With regard to this clonotype: A junction boundary mismatches the germline segment, possibly from a read error. This chain connects TRBV7-7 to TRBJ2-3; 9 positions match TRBD2. The CDR3 spans 14 residues. CDR1 SSHAT and CDR2 FNYEAQ come from the germline V gene (reference sequence). The CDR3 loop reads CASSPAGGTDTQYF. In DNA form, the CDR3 reads TGTGCTAGCAGCCCAGCGGGAGGAACAGATACGCAGTATTTT. The full variable domain, in which reference TRBV7-7 and TRBJ2-3 provide the parts outside the CDR3, is GAGVSQSPRYKVTKRGQDVTLRCDPISSHATLYWYQQALGQGPEFLTYFNYEAQPDKSGLPSDRFSAERPEGSISTLTIQRTEQRDSAMYRCASSPAGGTDTQYFGPGTRLTVL.

This clonotype was observed a handful of times. This chain connects TRBV19 to TRBJ2-5, with D unclear. This CDR3 contains 12 residues. V was pared by 1 base and J by 5 bases, with 5 bases between. Germline V gives CDR1 LNHDA, CDR2 SQIVND (reference sequence). CDR3 loop: CASSIGAETQYF. Written as DNA, the CDR3 is TGTGCCAGTAGTATAGGGGCGGAGACCCAGTACTTC.

The J gene is TRBJ2-3, the V gene TRBV29-1, with 8 bases fitting TRBD1. There are 13 residues in the CDR3. Trimming at V came to 4 bases and at J to 4 bases, leaving 4 bases not matched to a gene. The germline V gene has CDR1 SQVTM and CDR2 ANQGSEA. CDR3 bases: TGCAGCGTTGCCAGGGGGCGGGCAGATACGCAGTATTTT. Translating it yields CSVARGRADTQYF.

A word on this clonotype: Its ends do not fully match the called genes, so a read error is possible. J is TRBJ1-5 and V is TRBV5-1, with TRBD1 as a possible D gene (5 bases). Germline loops: CDR1 SGHRS, CDR2 YFSETQ. The length of the CDR3 is 15 residues. The chain's CDR3 is CACSEGTGVHQPQRF. The CDR3 region has the DNA TGCGCCTGCAGCGAAGGGACGGGGGTTCATCAGCCCCAGCGTTTT.

The table lists this clonotype with many counts. This chain links TRBV29-1 with TRBJ2-3; the match to TRBD2 covers 12 bases. In germline, CDR1 is SQVTM, CDR2 ANQGSEA. The V segment lost 1 base and the J segment 6 bases; nucleotides outside the gene matches: 5. The CDR3 is 15 residues long. DNA of the CDR3: TGCAGCGTTGAAGGACTAGCGGGAGCAAGGGATACGCAGTATTTT. Translating gives CSVEGLAGARDTQYF.

With respect to this clonotype: A junction boundary mismatches the germline segment, possibly from a read error. The chain joins TRBV5-1 to TRBJ2-2; no firm D call. The CDR3 consists of 14 residues. CDR1 and CDR2 from the germline V gene are SGHRS and YFSETQ. Here the CDR3 reads CASSLVSNTGELFF. The CDR3, as DNA: TGCGCCAGCAGCTTGGTCTCGAATACCGGGGAGCTGTTTTTT.

CDR3: CASRVSGRQRIGTYEQYF. The CDR3 DNA is TGTGCCAGCAGAGTGTCCGGGAGACAGCGGATAGGAACCTACGAGCAGTACTTC. This chain uses TRBV6-1 with TRBJ2-7, with D perhaps matching TRBD2 (6 bases). The length of the CDR3 is 18 residues. Germline V gives CDR1 MNHNS, CDR2 SASEGT. The germline V and J ends were trimmed by 6 bases and 2 bases, with 26 bases remaining between them.

As for this clonotype: The CDR3 end shows no conserved phenylalanine or tryptophan, and so a read error is likely. The DNA is omitted, as the CDR3 cannot be located on it reliably, and the CDR3 follows TCRdb's listing. The V and J genes are TRBV10-3 and TRBJ2-7; TRBD1 is the table's D call, not checked against the DNA. CDR1 and CDR2 from the germline V gene are ENHRY and SYGVKD. The CDR3 is 15 amino acids long, termini counted. CDR3 amino acids: CAIGDREQWAYERYL.